This passage covers 12 T cell receptor beta chains from one sample sequenced in a study of cytomegalovirus exposure and HLA in healthy donors. It was with 60 Vbeta and 13 Jbeta primers that the PCR ran. Using immunoSEQ multiplex PCR, the repertoire was profiled, and TCRdb retains in-frame clones only, with some absent. This sample has about 220,000 clones, with over 65% found just once. The source material was PBMCs. The origin of the receptors is a man aged 18 to 35 in good health and CMV-seronegative.

There are a few counts of this clone. The chain links TRBV30 to TRBJ1-6, with 10 bases identical to TRBD1. J gave up 8 bases and V 5 bases, and 3 bases lay outside the gene matches. CDR3 length: 13 residues. Germline V gives CDR1 GTSNPN, CDR2 SVGIG (reference sequence). The CDR3 loop is CAWRDRGYSPLHF. The CDR3 DNA reads as TGTGCCTGGCGGGACAGGGGCTATTCACCCCTCCACTTT. The full variable domain, in which reference TRBV30 and TRBJ1-6 provide the parts outside the CDR3, is SQTIHQWPATLVQPVGSPLSLECTVEGTSNPNLYWYRQAAGRGLQLLFYSVGIGQISSEVPQNLSASRPQDRQFILSSKKLLLSDSGFYLCAWRDRGYSPLHFGNGTRLTVT.

The chain couples TRBV30 to TRBJ2-5; weak D call: TRBD2 (6 bases). CDR3 length equals 13 residues. Germline V CDR1 and CDR2: GTSNPN, SVGIG (reference sequence). The germline V and J ends were trimmed by 1 base and 5 bases, with 11 bases remaining between them. CDR3 protein: CAWSGLGYETQYF. The CDR3 DNA reads as TGTGCCTGGAGTGGACTAGGGTACGAGACCCAGTACTTC.

J is TRBJ2-5 and V is TRBV5-4, with 9 bases aligning to TRBD2. V dropped 2 bases and J dropped 4; count of bases not matched to a gene: 9. CDR3 length equals 16 residues. CDR1 SGHNT and CDR2 YYREEE come from the germline V gene (reference sequence). DNA for the CDR3: TGTGCCAGCAGCTTAACGGCGGGAGGGGGTGGAGAGACCCAGTACTTC. It yields the protein CASSLTAGGGGETQYF.

In DNA, the CDR3 is TGTGCCTGGAGTGTGGCGGCGCAGTCGGAAGGCTACACCTTC. Protein product: CAWSVAAQSEGYTF. V gene TRBV30 combines with J gene TRBJ1-2; D is unclear. V shed 0 bases and J shed 8 bases, with 16 bases lying between them. CDR3 length: 14 residues. Germline-derived CDR1 and CDR2 are GTSNPN and SVGIG (reference sequence).

CDR3: CASSQGLAGGVYNEQFF. The CDR3 DNA reads TGCGCCAGCAGCCAAGGACTAGCGGGAGGGGTGTACAATGAGCAGTTCTTC. The gene calls are TRBV4-1 and TRBJ2-1; 14 bases map to TRBD2. CDR3 size: 17 residues. From germline, CDR1 is MGHRA and CDR2 YSYEKL. J was trimmed by 4 bases and V by 1 base; bases with no gene match: 3.

The chain uses TRBV28 and TRBJ2-1, with TRBD2 matching 8 bases. V shed 5 bases, J shed 7 bases, and the junction held 10 bases outside the gene matches. The CDR3 spans 15 residues. Germline CDR1 reads MDHEN; CDR2 reads SYDVKM. The CDR3 region has the DNA TGTGCCAGCAGTCCCATTACCGGGAGGGTAAATGAGCAGTTCTTC. This codes for CASSPITGRVNEQFF.

V gene TRBV5-3 combines with J gene TRBJ2-7, with a weak D call TRBD1 (6 bases). TRBV5-3 qualifies as an ORF whose function is uncertain. CDR3 length: 16 amino acids. The V end was cut by 1 base, the J end by 0 bases, with 14 bases between. CDR3 protein: CARSLTRTESSYEQYF. CDR3 in DNA: TGTGCCAGAAGCTTGACGCGGACAGAGAGCTCCTACGAGCAGTACTTC.

This clone is a singleton in its sample. This chain uses TRBV6-1 with TRBJ1-3; D possibly corresponds to TRBD1 (5 bases). CDR3 length: 15 residues. The germline gives CDR1 MNHNS, CDR2 SASEGT. Deletions cut 5 bases from V and 2 bases from J, with 13 bases between. This CDR3 reads CASSKLRQTGNTIYF. CDR3 nucleotides: TGTGCCAGCAGTAAATTACGACAGACTGGAAACACCATATATTTT.

V is TRBV5-1 and J is TRBJ1-2; D uncertain. This CDR3 spans 16 amino acids. The V gene's germline CDR1 is SGHRS and CDR2 YFSETQ. The germline V and J ends were trimmed by 0 bases and 7 bases, with 19 bases remaining between them. The CDR3 DNA reads as TGCGCCAGCAGCTTGGTTGTCCGAAGTCCAAGCGCTGGCTACACCTTC. The encoded protein is CASSLVVRSPSAGYTF.

The gene calls are TRBV5-1 and TRBJ2-1; 16 bases match TRBD2. J lost 0 bases, V lost 3 bases, and 3 bases had no gene match. Germline CDR1 is SGHRS and CDR2 is YFSETQ. The CDR3 spans 18 residues. The CDR3 DNA is TGCGCCAGCAGCTCCGGGACTAGCGGGAGGGCCTCCTACAATGAGCAGTTCTTC. Its protein is CASSSGTSGRASYNEQFF.

V is TRBV9 and J is TRBJ2-1; the D gene is possibly TRBD2 (6 bases). The ends were cut back, 0 bases at V and 2 bases at J, with 9 bases in the middle. The CDR3 sequence is 15 residues long. Germline assignment: CDR1 SGDLS and CDR2 YYNGEE. The CDR3 sequence is CASSVGGNAYNEQFF. In DNA, the CDR3 is TGTGCCAGCAGCGTAGGCGGGAACGCCTACAATGAGCAGTTCTTC.

This clone showed up just a few times. The J gene is TRBJ1-1, the V gene TRBV19, with 7 bases aligning to TRBD1. The CDR3 runs to 14 residues. Germline V CDR1 and CDR2: LNHDA, SQIVND (reference sequence). Trimming removed 6 bases from V and 1 base from J; junction bases left unmatched: 5. CDR3 sequence (DNA): TGTGCCAGTAGCCGCGACAGGGAGAACACTGAAGCTTTCTTT. This sequence encodes CASSRDRENTEAFF.